Below are 30 T cell receptor beta chains sequenced from a single sample in a study of OX40 agonist ivuxolimab in advanced cancers. The receptor library was made with the immunoSEQ multiplex PCR assay. TCRdb provides this immuneACCESS table in a form limited to in-frame rearrangements. Some clones are lacking; in checked studies, under half of them reflect an unresolved V gene, and why the rest are absent is not known. The sample has some 50,000 clones on record, 90% of them singletons. The ten most abundant clones make up roughly 4.5% of the sample. The starting material was CD4+ or CD8+ T cells sorted from blood, obtained in a trial of the OX40 agonist ivuxolimab. The receptors were gathered from an adult with an advanced solid tumor such as melanoma, head and neck, liver or kidney cancer.

The chain recombines TRBV7-2 with TRBJ2-2; no clear D gene. From germline, CDR1 is SGHTA and CDR2 FQGNSA. V was pared by 2 bases and J by 2 bases, with 9 bases between. This CDR3 has 15 amino acids. This CDR3 is CASSLLGPNTGELFF. The CDR3 DNA reads TGTGCCAGCAGCTTATTAGGTCCCAACACCGGGGAGCTGTTTTTT.

V gene TRBV25-1 combines with J gene TRBJ2-6; D uncertain. The CDR3 extends over 17 amino acids. V lost 1 base to trimming and J lost 2 bases, with 12 bases between them. CDR1 and CDR2 from the germline V gene are MGHDK and SYGVNS. The CDR3 region has the DNA TGTGCCAGCAGTGAATTTAAGGGCGGTCCTGGGGCCAACGTCCTGACTTTC. Protein: CASSEFKGGPGANVLTF.

The chain recombines TRBV23-1 with TRBJ2-6; the match to TRBD1 covers 7 bases. TRBV23-1 is an ORF, with its function uncertain. This CDR3 spans 19 amino acids. J was trimmed by 0 bases and V by 0 bases; bases with no gene match: 8. The CDR3 here is CASSQSRTGKSSGANVLTF. CDR3 nucleotides: TGCGCCAGCAGTCAATCCCGGACAGGTAAAAGCTCTGGGGCCAACGTCCTGACTTTC.

V usage is TRBV21-1 and J usage is TRBJ2-1; the table's D call TRBD2 went unverified against the DNA. TRBV21-1 is reported as a pseudogene. The CDR3 runs 18 residues. The CDR3 protein is CASSKRLRPGLADNEQFF. The CDR3 coding sequence is TGTGCCAGCAGCAAACGGCTACGACCGGGGTTGGCCGACAATGAGCAGTTCTTC.

V is TRBV4-1 and J is TRBJ2-1, with D unresolved. The germline V gene has CDR1 MGHRA and CDR2 YSYEKL. CDR3 length: 13 residues. Deletions cut 0 bases from V and 7 bases from J, with 7 bases between. CDR3 protein: CASSQESTNEQFF. The CDR3 DNA sequence: TGCGCCAGCAGCCAAGAAAGTACGAATGAGCAGTTCTTC.

This sequence joins TRBV25-1 and TRBJ1-1; TRBD1 matches at 9 bases. The CDR3 spans 14 residues. Germline lookup yields CDR1 MGHDK and CDR2 SYGVNS. After removal of 4 bases from V and 6 bases from J, the junction contained 6 bases not matched to a gene. CDR3 residues: CASSGGQGFAEAFF. The DNA for the CDR3 is TGTGCCAGCAGTGGGGGACAGGGTTTTGCTGAAGCTTTCTTT.

This clone was picked up one time. The genes are TRBV2 and TRBJ1-2; no clear D gene. The germline V gene has CDR1 SNHLY and CDR2 FYNNEI. CDR3 length equals 12 residues. V lost 1 base, J lost 14 bases, and 14 bases lay in between. CDR3 protein: CASSEEPRSPTF. The CDR3 DNA sequence: TGTGCCAGCAGTGAAGAACCTCGTAGCCCGACCTTC.

The rearrangement links TRBV19 to TRBJ2-5; TRBD2 might be the D (6 bases). The CDR3 totals 16 residues. Germline V gene lookup returns CDR1 LNHDA and CDR2 SQIVND (reference sequence). Trimming pared 2 bases from V and 4 bases from J, leaving 17 bases between. CDR3 residues: CASSIFGRGIGETQYF. Here the CDR3 DNA reads TGTGCCAGTAGTATATTTGGTCGGGGGATCGGAGAGACCCAGTACTTC.

The chain combines TRBV5-1 with TRBJ1-4; D possibly corresponds to TRBD1 (6 bases). The CDR3 consists of 15 residues. Trimming took off 5 bases at V and 0 bases at J, with 11 bases between the two ends. Germline values: CDR1 SGHRS, CDR2 YFSETQ. DNA for the CDR3: TGCGCCAGCAGGGCACAGGGAGCAACTAATGAAAAACTGTTTTTT. Translation: CASRAQGATNEKLFF. Based on the CDR3 plus reference TRBV5-1 and TRBJ1-4, the full variable domain is KAGVTQTPRYLIKTRGQQVTLSCSPISGHRSVSWYQQTPGQGLQFLFEYFSETQRNKGNFPGRFSGRQFSNSRSEMNVSTLELGDSALYLCASRAQGATNEKLFFGSGTQLSVL.

In this sample, this clone turned up a few times. The chain couples TRBV30 to TRBJ1-2; D ambiguous. CDR1 is GTSNPN and CDR2 is SVGIG in the germline V gene (reference sequence). V was clipped by 3 bases and J by 7 bases, with 15 bases between them. The CDR3 totals 13 residues. The CDR3 coding sequence is TGTGCCTGGAGCCCAAACCCGAAAGCTGGCTACACCTTC. Translated, it gives CAWSPNPKAGYTF.

The chain combines TRBV6-6 with TRBJ1-1; TRBD1 agrees at 12 bases. The CDR3 spans 16 residues. The germline gives CDR1 MNHNY, CDR2 SVGAGI (reference sequence). V was pared by 5 bases and J by 10 bases, with 14 bases of the junction left unmatched. CDR3 residues: CASSGGTGGEMSRAFF. The CDR3 region has the DNA TGTGCCAGCAGTGGGGGGACAGGGGGCGAGATGTCGCGAGCTTTCTTT.

The chain joins TRBV19 to TRBJ2-4; no definite D call. This CDR3 region has 13 residues. The ends were cut back, 11 bases at V and 3 bases at J, with 14 bases in the middle. Germline lookup yields CDR1 LNHDA and CDR2 SQIVND (reference sequence). The chain's CDR3 is CARPLGLKNIQYF. CDR3 sequence (DNA): TGTGCCCGCCCTTTGGGTCTCAAAAACATTCAGTACTTC.

The V gene is TRBV30, the J gene TRBJ2-1, with a tentative D call TRBD2 (6 bases). This CDR3 has 12 amino acids. Per the germline V gene, CDR1 is GTSNPN and CDR2 is SVGIG (reference sequence). With 0 bases removed from V and 15 bases from J, the gap between germline ends came to 15 bases. The CDR3 spells CAWSVLAVRLFF. The CDR3 nucleotides are TGTGCCTGGAGTGTTTTAGCGGTCCGGTTGTTCTTC.

This chain links TRBV9 with TRBJ1-1, with 9 bases lining up with TRBD1. The V segment lost 0 bases and the J segment 11 bases; nucleotides outside the gene matches: 8. From germline, CDR1 is SGDLS and CDR2 YYNGEE. The CDR3 loop spans 14 amino acids. Here the CDR3 reads CASSVGTGGSWAFF. For the CDR3, the DNA is TGTGCCAGCAGCGTAGGCACAGGGGGCTCTTGGGCTTTCTTT.

The chain combines TRBV7-6 with TRBJ2-1; D is undetermined. Germline lookup yields CDR1 SGHVS and CDR2 FNYEAQ. The CDR3 has 15 residues. Between the trimmed V and J ends, which lost 2 bases and 6 bases, there was a span of 14 bases. In nucleotides, the CDR3 is TGTGCCAGCAGCTTACAACTACAAAAGACCAATGAGCAGTTCTTC. Amino acids: CASSLQLQKTNEQFF.

The V call is TRBV4-2, the J call TRBJ2-7, with D tentatively TRBD1 (6 bases). Germline V gene lookup returns CDR1 LGHNA and CDR2 YNFKEQ. The CDR3 totals 16 residues. Trimming left V 0 bases short and J 4 bases short, with 16 bases between. DNA of the CDR3: TGTGCCAGCAGCCAAGATGCGGCAGGGACATCGTACGAGCAGTACTTC. Its translation is CASSQDAAGTSYEQYF.

The V call is TRBV30, the J call TRBJ2-7; D is unclear. The CDR3 spans 11 residues. The germline CDR1 and CDR2 sequences are GTSNPN and SVGIG (reference sequence). V lost 5 bases and J 3 bases, leaving 8 bases between the germline ends. The CDR3 region has the DNA TGTGCCTGGGGGGATGGCTACGAGCAGTACTTC. Amino acids: CAWGDGYEQYF.

V and J are TRBV7-6 and TRBJ1-3; D is ambiguous. The germline gives CDR1 SGHVS, CDR2 FNYEAQ. This CDR3 region has 14 residues. Trimming stripped 5 bases from V and 4 bases from J, with 12 bases between. CDR3 region: CASSTTGPGNTIYF. CDR3 sequence (DNA): TGTGCCAGCAGCACCACCGGGCCCGGAAACACCATATATTTT.

The chain joins TRBV7-9 to TRBJ1-3, with D tentatively TRBD1 (6 bases). The CDR3 contains 16 residues. Germline V lookup: CDR1 SEHNR, CDR2 FQNEAQ (reference sequence). V was trimmed by 5 bases and J by 5 bases, leaving 19 bases between them. The CDR3 loop reads CASSPTTGWRRNTIYF. Written as DNA, the CDR3 is TGTGCCAGCAGCCCTACGACAGGATGGAGGAGAAACACCATATATTTT.

As for this clone: The junction does not match germline at one end; this may be a read error. The chain links TRBV7-2 to TRBJ2-7, with D possibly being TRBD2 (5 bases). The germline V gene has CDR1 SGHTA and CDR2 FQGNSA. This CDR3 is built from 15 residues. This CDR3 is CASSLAGMWWYEQYF. CDR3 DNA: TGTGCCAGCAGCCTAGCCGGGATGTGGTGGTACGAGCAGTACTTC.

The chain carries TRBV18 and TRBJ1-2; D unresolved. V shed 3 bases and J shed 0 bases, with 8 bases lying between them. The CDR3 extends over 14 amino acids. Germline CDR1 is KGHSH and CDR2 is LQKENI. Here the CDR3 reads CASSPDRANYGYTF. Here the CDR3 DNA reads TGTGCCAGCTCACCGGACCGAGCTAACTATGGCTACACCTTC.

V gene TRBV19 combines with J gene TRBJ2-6, with 10 positions matching TRBD1. Germline values: CDR1 LNHDA, CDR2 SQIVND (reference sequence). This CDR3 has 17 amino acids. The junction had 8 bases not matched to a gene; V was cut back by 8 bases and J by 1 base. CDR3 bases: TGTGCCAGTTCGCGCGGGACAGGGGTATCTGGGGCCAACGTCCTGACTTTC. This sequence encodes CASSRGTGVSGANVLTF.

The rearrangement links TRBV28 to TRBJ2-7, with unresolved D. The CDR3 has 14 amino acids. Germline V gene lookup returns CDR1 MDHEN and CDR2 SYDVKM. V was shortened by 8 bases and J by 1 base, with 15 bases between the two germline ends. CDR3 nucleotides: TGTGCCAGCCGTACACCCTCCCCTTCCTACGAGCAGTACTTC. Protein product: CASRTPSPSYEQYF.

This clone was seen only once. V and J are TRBV5-1 and TRBJ2-7; possible D gene TRBD2, 6 bases. The CDR3 is made up of 16 amino acids. V lost 0 bases and J 0 bases, leaving 13 bases between the germline ends. The germline gives CDR1 SGHRS, CDR2 YFSETQ. The chain's CDR3 is CASSLGAGGSSYEQYF. CDR3 sequence (DNA): TGCGCCAGCAGCTTGGGAGCGGGCGGAAGCTCCTACGAGCAGTACTTC.

This chain connects TRBV20-1 to TRBJ2-7, with unresolved D. The CDR3 spans 11 residues. From germline, CDR1 is DFQATT and CDR2 SNEGSKA (reference sequence). Trimming stripped 0 bases from V and 5 bases from J, with 5 bases between. For the CDR3, the DNA is TGCAGTGCTAGAGATCACCACGAGCAGTACTTC. Amino acids: CSARDHHEQYF.

This chain uses TRBV6-5 with TRBJ1-3; no reliable D call. Trimming took 2 bases from V and 0 from J, leaving 5 bases between them. The CDR3 runs to 14 residues. Germline values: CDR1 MNHEY, CDR2 SVGAGI. This CDR3 reads CASSYAGSGNTIYF. The CDR3 DNA reads TGTGCCAGCAGTTACGCAGGCTCTGGAAACACCATATATTTT.

This clone appeared a single time. The chain employs TRBV25-1 and TRBJ2-5; 7 bases are shared with TRBD2. After removal of 1 base from V and 2 bases from J, the junction contained 4 bases not matched to a gene. CDR3 length equals 15 residues. CDR1 MGHDK and CDR2 SYGVNS come from the germline V gene. In DNA form, the CDR3 reads TGTGCCAGCAGTGAATGGGTAGCGGGTCAAGAGACCCAGTACTTC. Translation: CASSEWVAGQETQYF.

The V and J genes are TRBV2 and TRBJ1-5; the D is unclear. CDR1 is SNHLY and CDR2 is FYNNEI in the germline V gene. The V end lost 7 bases, the J end lost 3 bases, and 16 bases lay between the germline ends. This CDR3 spans 15 amino acids. Here the CDR3 DNA reads TGTGCCAGCACCGAGGGTCCACAGCTCAATCAGCCCCAGCATTTT. Protein: CASTEGPQLNQPQHF. The full variable domain, its missing parts supplied by reference TRBV2 and TRBJ1-5, is EPEVTQTPSHQVTQMGQEVILRCVPISNHLYFYWYRQILGQKVEFLVSFYNNEISEKSEIFDDQFSVERPDGSNFTLKIRSTKLEDSAMYFCASTEGPQLNQPQHFGDGTRLSIL.

The chain links TRBV9 to TRBJ1-1, with D possibly matching TRBD1 (6 bases). This CDR3 is built from 15 residues. The germline V gene encodes CDR1 SGDLS and CDR2 YYNGEE. V was cut by 4 bases and J by 5 bases, with 18 bases left in between. CDR3 coding DNA: TGTGCCAGCAGCCTAGGGACAACAGCCCAGACTGAAGCTTTCTTT. Its translation: CASSLGTTAQTEAFF.

The CDR3 region has the DNA TGTGCCATCAGCTACGTCCTCTCTGGGGCCAACGTCCTGACTTTC. Protein: CAISYVLSGANVLTF. The V gene is TRBV10-3, the J gene TRBJ2-6; no reliable D call. CDR1 is ENHRY, CDR2 SYGVKD, per germline. V was cut by 6 bases and J by 0 bases, with 9 bases left in between. This CDR3 has 15 amino acids.